These T cell receptor beta chains were read from a single sample in a study of breast tumors, draining lymph nodes, adjacent tissues. TCRdb re-derived calls from the multiplex PCR reads in MiXCR, one entry per CDR3 protein. Of around 230,000 distinct CDR3 sequences listed, less than 40% are singletons. Sequences were obtained from axillary lymph node tissue. The receptors originated from a female donor with breast cancer. Some clones in this sample may be carry-over from other donors' samples. Each CDR3 is given with its conserved first and last residue. A D gene is named only where the DNA matches it firmly. Only some rows state a clone size, as once, few, many or a class for expanded clones.

v_call	d_call	clone_size	j_call	cdr3_nt	cdr3_aa
TRBV6-1	-	few	TRBJ1-1	TGTGCCAGCAGTGAAGCAAGTGGCGGGCCGAACACTGAAGCTTTCTTT	CASSEASGGPNTEAFF
TRBV10-3	-	many	TRBJ2-7	TGTGCCATCAGTGAGACAGGGATGAACGAGCAGTACTTC	CAISETGMNEQYF
TRBV10-3	-	many	TRBJ2-3	TGTGCCATCAGTGATCTGGGCTCGAGCACAGATACGCAGTATTTT	CAISDLGSSTDTQYF
TRBV7-3	-	many	TRBJ2-7	TGTGCCAGCAGCTTAAATGTAGTCTCCGAGCAGTACTTC	CASSLNVVSEQYF
TRBV4-2	-	many	TRBJ1-6	TGTGCCAGCAGCCAAGGAGGGGATAATTCACCCCTCCACTTT	CASSQGGDNSPLHF
TRBV6-5	-	-	TRBJ2-7	TGTGCCAGCAGCCCCCTGGGCGGAGCCCACGAGCAGTACTTC	CASSPLGGAHEQYF
TRBV9	-	many	TRBJ2-3	TGTGCCAGCAGCGTAGGGCTAGGAAATCAAGTTGGGACAGATACGCAGTATTTT	CASSVGLGNQVGTDTQYF
TRBV5-1	TRBD2	many	TRBJ2-7	TGCGCCAGCAGCCTCGGCGGGGGGACCTCCTACGAGCAGTACTTC	CASSLGGGTSYEQYF
TRBV27	-	-	TRBJ2-7	TGTGCCAGCAGCCCTCCCGGGACATCTCCATGGGAGCAGTACTTC	CASSPPGTSPWEQYF
TRBV19	TRBD2	many	TRBJ2-7	TGTGCCAGTAGTATTGGGCGGGAGAATGGCGAGCAGTACTTC	CASSIGRENGEQYF
TRBV7-2	TRBD2	-	TRBJ2-7	TGTGCCAGCACCGGGGGGGGCGAGCAGTACTTC	CASTGGGEQYF
TRBV7-3	TRBD2	many	TRBJ2-2	TGTGCCAGCAGCTCCAGCTCGGGGCGGGAGCACGGGGAGCTGTTTTTT	CASSSSSGREHGELFF
TRBV2	TRBD2	few	TRBJ2-4	TGTGCCAGCAGTGAAGAGGCTAGCGGGAGGGGGGGCATTCAGTACTTC	CASSEEASGRGGIQYF
TRBV7-7	TRBD1	-	TRBJ2-7	TGTGCTAGCAGCTGGGACAGGGGCTACTACGAGCAGTACTTC	CASSWDRGYYEQYF
TRBV2	-	many	TRBJ1-2	TGTGCCTCCAGGCCGGACTTGACCCCGTATGGCTACACCTTC	CASRPDLTPYGYTF
TRBV6-6	-	few	TRBJ1-5	TGTGCCAGCAAGGGACTCCGGTCGGTCCAGCCCCAGCATTTT	CASKGLRSVQPQHF
TRBV24-1	TRBD2	many	TRBJ2-7	TGTGCCACCAGTGATTCCGGGACTAGCGGGAGAAAGGGGGAGCAGTACTTC	CATSDSGTSGRKGEQYF
TRBV10-1	-	many	TRBJ2-7	TGCGCCAGCAGTGGGGGACCCGAGAGCGAGCAGTACTTC	CASSGGPESEQYF
TRBV2	-	-	TRBJ2-5	TGTGCCAGCAGTGTCACCAGCGGGACCCAGTACTTC	CASSVTSGTQYF
TRBV19	TRBD2	many	TRBJ2-3	TGTGCCAGTAGCGCCAAGAGCGGGGGTTACACAGATACGCAGTATTTT	CASSAKSGGYTDTQYF
TRBV29-1	-	few	TRBJ2-5	TGCAGCGTTCGTGAGACCCAGTACTTC	CSVRETQYF
TRBV20-1	TRBD1	many	TRBJ2-3	TGCAGTGCTAGTATGGGACAGGCTAGCACAGATACGCAGTATTTT	CSASMGQASTDTQYF
TRBV7-2	-	many	TRBJ2-2	TGTGCCAGCAGCCCCCAGGGACGCACGAACACCGGGGAGCTGTTTTTT	CASSPQGRTNTGELFF
TRBV20-1	-	many	TRBJ1-5	TGCAGTGCCAGGACAGAATATAGCAATCAGCCCCAGCATTTT	CSARTEYSNQPQHF
TRBV20-1	-	-	TRBJ1-2	TGCAGTGCAGAATCTGGGGGGTCGGAAGGCTACACCTTC	CSAESGGSEGYTF
TRBV7-8	-	few	TRBJ1-1	TGTGCCAGCAGCTTGGCCAGCCTGGGGACTGAAGCTTTCTTT	CASSLASLGTEAFF
TRBV2	-	-	TRBJ2-2	TGTGCCAGCAGTGAACGGGGGTCCTCCCCCGGGGAGCTGTTTTTT	CASSERGSSPGELFF
TRBV2	-	once	TRBJ2-2	TGTGCCAGCAGCGGCCAGGGGTTCGGGGAGCTGTTTTTT	CASSGQGFGELFF
TRBV5-1	TRBD2	many	TRBJ2-3	TGCGCCAGCAGCTTGATTACTAGCGCAATGACAGATACGCAGTATTTT	CASSLITSAMTDTQYF
TRBV15	-	-	TRBJ1-4	TGTGCCACCAGCAGAGATCGTACCGAAAAACTGTTTTTT	CATSRDRTEKLFF
TRBV10-3	TRBD2	many	TRBJ2-7	TGTGCCATCAGCCCTAGCGGGAGTTCCTACGAGCAGTACTTC	CAISPSGSSYEQYF
TRBV5-1	-	many	TRBJ1-3	TGCGCCAGCAGCTTGGCCCCGCCAGAGCTCTCTGGAAACACCATATATTTT	CASSLAPPELSGNTIYF
TRBV7-9	-	many	TRBJ2-2	TGTGCCAGCAGCCCCCGGGCTACGGACACCCGCGCGAACACCGGGGAGCTGTTTTTT	CASSPRATDTRANTGELFF
TRBV7-3	TRBD2	many	TRBJ2-3	TGTGCCAGCAGCTTAAGAGGAGCGGGAGGAACCAAGAGCACAGATACGCAGTATTTT	CASSLRGAGGTKSTDTQYF
TRBV29-1	-	-	TRBJ2-3	TGCAGCTGGGGACGGAGCACTAGCACAGATACGCAGTATTTT	CSWGRSTSTDTQYF
TRBV20-1	-	many	TRBJ2-2	TGCAGTGCTAGAGCCCCTACTCATACCGGGGAGCTGTTTTTT	CSARAPTHTGELFF
TRBV14	TRBD1	-	TRBJ1-1	TGTGCCAGCAGCCCACCGCGGACAGGTCCGAACACTGAAGCTTTCTTT	CASSPPRTGPNTEAFF
TRBV6-5	TRBD1	few	TRBJ2-7	TGTGCCAGCAGTCACTCGACAGGGAAATTCTACGAGCAGTACTTC	CASSHSTGKFYEQYF
TRBV7-8	TRBD2	medium-sized	TRBJ2-3	TGTGCCAGCAGCTTCGGGGGGGCCGGTACAGATACGCAGTATTTT	CASSFGGAGTDTQYF
TRBV7-9	TRBD1	many	TRBJ1-2	TGTGCCAGCAGCCTGGGACAGTCCCTCTATGGCTACACCTTC	CASSLGQSLYGYTF
TRBV10-3	-	few	TRBJ1-1	TGTGCCATCAGTGAGCATAATCGGGGAACCGTGAACACTGAAGCTTTCTTT	CAISEHNRGTVNTEAFF
TRBV20-1	TRBD1	many	TRBJ1-2	TGCAGTGCTGGGAGCCAAGGGGGCGCGGACTATGGCTACACCTTC	CSAGSQGGADYGYTF
TRBV29-1	-	many	TRBJ2-7	TGCAGCGTTGATATGGGTGGCGAGCAGTACTTC	CSVDMGGEQYF
TRBV24-1	-	-	TRBJ2-6	TGTGCCACCAGTGATATGACACGAAACTATGGGGCCAACGTCCTGACTTTC	CATSDMTRNYGANVLTF
TRBV7-6	-	many	TRBJ2-7	TGTGCCAGCAGCCCTCTCTCGGGCGTTTCCTACGAGCAGTACTTC	CASSPLSGVSYEQYF
TRBV4-2	TRBD2	many	TRBJ2-5	TGTGCCAGCAGCATCGGACGGGGGGGCCAAGAGACCCAGTACTTC	CASSIGRGGQETQYF
TRBV7-2	-	many	TRBJ2-1	TGTGCCAGCAGCTCCTTTGGGGGAGGCACCGGATACAATGAGCAGTTCTTC	CASSSFGGGTGYNEQFF
TRBV10-1	TRBD2	few	TRBJ2-1	TGCGCCAGCAGTGAGTCTGGTAGCGGGGGTACTCTTGAAGGTAGGCAGTTCTTC	CASSESGSGGTLEGRQFF
TRBV2	-	many	TRBJ2-2	TGTGCCAGCAGTGTAGACAGGAACACCGGGGAGCTGTTTTTT	CASSVDRNTGELFF
TRBV20-1	TRBD1	many	TRBJ2-5	TGCAGTGCTAGAGATTTGGGACAGGGGCGGGAGACCCAGTACTTC	CSARDLGQGRETQYF
TRBV25-1	TRBD1	-	TRBJ1-2	TGTTCCACCACAGGGGACGGCTACACCTTC	CSTTGDGYTF
TRBV5-1	-	many	TRBJ1-6	TGCGCCAGCAGCTTCACAGAGAGTTCACCCCTCCACTTT	CASSFTESSPLHF
TRBV28	-	-	TRBJ1-5	TGTGCCAGCAGTCTCGGACAGAAAAATCAGCCCCAGCATTTT	CASSLGQKNQPQHF
TRBV9	-	many	TRBJ2-1	TGTGCCAGCAGCCCAAGGACAGACTACAATGAGCAGTTCTTC	CASSPRTDYNEQFF
TRBV11-2	TRBD2	-	TRBJ2-3	TGTGCCAGCAGCTTCGGTAGCGGGAGGAACACAGATACGCAGTATTTT	CASSFGSGRNTDTQYF
TRBV30	-	many	TRBJ2-6	TGTGCCTGGATCCCCGGGAGCCCTGGGGCCAACGTCCTGACTTTC	CAWIPGSPGANVLTF